These 25 T cell receptor beta chains share one sample of origin, sequenced in a study of shared clonotypes between healthy human individuals (dated by TCRdb to between 2020 and 2021). Library prep was done by the immunoSEQ multiplex PCR assay. The source is immuneACCESS, and TCRdb retained only in-frame sequences with V and J called. Part of the clones is not carried over; for the studies checked, unresolved V genes explain less than half of this, and the remainder is unexplained. In all, the sample holds more than 2,000,000 clones, and 90% to 95% of those were seen once. The top ten constitute 0.39% of the sample. The specimen sequenced was naive CD4+ T cells from PBMCs. The sample's cell subset or site, from its label and the paper: CD45RA+ positively selected. All receptors derive from a man aged 18 to 30 in good health. Some clones in this sample may be carry-over from other donors' samples.

This chain connects TRBV11-2 to TRBJ1-1; D gene unclear. With 2 bases removed from V and 0 bases from J, the gap between germline ends came to 4 bases. From germline, CDR1 is SGHAT and CDR2 FQNNGV. This CDR3 has 13 amino acids. The CDR3 sequence is CASSLSLNTEAFF. For the CDR3, the DNA is TGTGCCAGCAGCTTATCTCTGAACACTGAAGCTTTCTTT.

The V and J genes are TRBV7-2 and TRBJ1-5; 11 positions match TRBD1. The germline CDR1 and CDR2 sequences are SGHTA and FQGNSA. The CDR3 covers 13 residues. Germline trimming cut 6 bases from V and 5 bases from J; bases unmatched to any gene: 0. This CDR3 reads CASRDRGHQPQHF. The CDR3 DNA reads TGTGCCAGCAGGGACAGGGGGCATCAGCCCCAGCATTTT.

V gene TRBV7-3 combines with J gene TRBJ2-5, with D perhaps given as TRBD1 or TRBD2 (5 bases each). The germline gives CDR1 SGHTA, CDR2 FQGTGA. Between the trimmed V and J ends, which lost 5 bases and 5 bases, there was a span of 15 bases. The CDR3 covers 14 residues. The CDR3 loop reads CASSKSGTRETQYF. As DNA, the CDR3 is TGTGCCAGCAGCAAATCCGGGACCAGGGAGACCCAGTACTTC.

The chain employs TRBV5-1 and TRBJ2-3, with 9 bases aligning to TRBD1. Germline V lookup: CDR1 SGHRS, CDR2 YFSETQ. The CDR3 covers 17 residues. The V segment lost 3 bases and the J segment 2 bases; nucleotides outside the gene matches: 10. CDR3 loop: CASSSPRTGEFTDTQYF. CDR3 DNA sequence: TGCGCCAGCAGCTCCCCGCGGACAGGGGAGTTCACAGATACGCAGTATTTT.

This clone was counted a single time. The chain carries TRBV28 and TRBJ2-1, with 12 bases fitting TRBD2. Germline trimming cut 1 base from V and 6 bases from J; bases unmatched to any gene: 7. The CDR3 spans 17 residues. CDR1 MDHEN and CDR2 SYDVKM come from the germline V gene. The CDR3 region is CASSLLSPSGRANEQFF. CDR3 sequence (DNA): TGTGCCAGCAGTTTATTATCTCCTAGCGGGAGGGCCAATGAGCAGTTCTTC.

The chain combines TRBV9 with TRBJ2-1; TRBD2 matches 8 bases. The length of the CDR3 is 16 residues. CDR1 SGDLS and CDR2 YYNGEE come from the germline V gene. After removal of 3 bases from V and 1 base from J, the junction contained 6 bases not matched to a gene. CDR3 amino acids: CASSEGGGRSYNEQFF. CDR3 bases: TGTGCCAGCAGCGAGGGGGGCGGGAGGTCCTACAATGAGCAGTTCTTC.

The chain carries TRBV7-2 and TRBJ1-4, with 7 bases that match TRBD1. Germline assignment: CDR1 SGHTA and CDR2 FQGNSA. CDR3 size: 15 residues. V trimming: 1 base; J trimming: 5 bases; junction bases outside the gene matches: 4. CDR3 residues: CASSLGQGENEKLFF. The CDR3 DNA follows: TGTGCCAGCAGCTTAGGGCAGGGGGAGAATGAAAAACTGTTTTTT.

This clone was picked up one time. The chain carries TRBV4-1 and TRBJ1-1, with D hard to call. Germline CDR1 MGHRA, CDR2 YSYEKL. This CDR3 is 17 amino acids long. V lost 1 base and J 2 bases, leaving 17 bases between the germline ends. The CDR3: CASSQVSLGRGNTEAFF. In nucleotides, the CDR3 is TGCGCCAGCAGCCAAGTTTCTCTGGGCAGAGGCAACACTGAAGCTTTCTTT.

The chain combines TRBV6-5 with TRBJ1-3; 7 bases are a match to TRBD1. Germline V CDR1 and CDR2: MNHEY, SVGAGI. This CDR3 has 15 residues. Unmatched junction bases numbered 7, after V lost 6 bases and J lost 2 bases. The CDR3 is CASSLQGPTGNTIYF. In DNA form, the CDR3 reads TGTGCCAGCAGCCTACAGGGGCCGACTGGAAACACCATATATTTT.

This rearrangement joins TRBV10-2 to TRBJ1-1; 8 positions agree with TRBD1. Germline CDR1 is WSHSY and CDR2 is SAAADI. Germline trimming cut 3 bases from V and 9 bases from J; bases unmatched to any gene: 6. The CDR3 consists of 13 residues. CDR3 sequence: CASSEARGRQAFF. CDR3 DNA: TGCGCCAGCAGTGAAGCCAGGGGGCGCCAAGCTTTCTTT.

The V and J genes are TRBV4-2 and TRBJ1-1, with 12 nucleotides matching TRBD1. Germline CDR1 LGHNA, CDR2 YNFKEQ. The CDR3 is made up of 22 amino acids. J was trimmed by 0 bases and V by 1 base; bases with no gene match: 18. The CDR3 is CASSQGPGQGAWRFDVNTEAFF. The CDR3 region has the DNA TGTGCCAGCAGCCAAGGCCCGGGACAGGGGGCGTGGAGGTTTGACGTGAACACTGAAGCTTTCTTT.

This clone was recorded only once. This sequence joins TRBV7-2 and TRBJ2-2; D uncertain. The germline CDR1 and CDR2 sequences are SGHTA and FQGNSA. The CDR3 runs 14 residues. Trimming cost V 2 bases and J 6 bases, with 10 bases left between them. The CDR3 region is CASSLHWGSGELFF. In DNA form, the CDR3 reads TGTGCCAGCAGCTTACATTGGGGATCCGGGGAGCTGTTTTTT.

The chain recombines TRBV5-1 with TRBJ1-5; D gene ambiguous. The V gene lost 4 bases and the J gene lost 2 bases, with 10 bases spanning the gap. This CDR3 contains 14 residues. CDR1 is SGHRS, CDR2 YFSETQ, per germline. The CDR3 loop reads CASSAGYGNQPQHF. For the CDR3, the DNA is TGCGCCAGCAGCGCGGGATATGGCAATCAGCCCCAGCATTTT.

The chain uses TRBV5-1 and TRBJ2-2, with TRBD1 matching 9 bases. V trimming: 2 bases; J trimming: 3 bases; junction bases outside the gene matches: 5. CDR1 is SGHRS, CDR2 YFSETQ, per germline. The CDR3 is 16 residues long. The CDR3, as DNA: TGCGCCAGCAGCTTAACCGGGACAGGGTACACCGGGGAGCTGTTTTTT. As protein: CASSLTGTGYTGELFF.

This sequence joins TRBV6-1 and TRBJ2-7; weak D call: TRBD2 (6 bases). V dropped 0 bases and J dropped 0 bases, with 9 bases sitting between them. The CDR3 consists of 15 residues. The germline V gene has CDR1 MNHNS and CDR2 SASEGT. The CDR3 DNA reads as TGTGCCAGCAGTGAAGCGGACGGGAGCTCCTACGAGCAGTACTTC. Protein: CASSEADGSSYEQYF.

The rearrangement links TRBV7-2 to TRBJ1-2, with D unresolved. Germline V gives CDR1 SGHTA, CDR2 FQGNSA. The CDR3 runs to 12 residues. V lost 3 bases and J 7 bases, leaving 9 bases between the germline ends. The CDR3 region has the DNA TGTGCCAGCAGCTTGAGGTCGGGTGGCTACACCTTC. It is translated as CASSLRSGGYTF.

V is TRBV5-4 and J is TRBJ2-3; no clear D. Germline assignment: CDR1 SGHNT and CDR2 YYREEE (reference sequence). This CDR3 is built from 16 residues. Trimming removed 4 bases at V and 2 bases at J, with 17 bases between. The CDR3, as DNA: TGTGCCAGCAGCCCGGCCAACCCCCCACCCACAGATACGCAGTATTTT. Translated, it gives CASSPANPPPTDTQYF.

The V gene is TRBV5-1, the J gene TRBJ2-3; 10 nucleotides align to TRBD1. This CDR3 has 16 amino acids. V shed 1 base and J 4 bases; nucleotides not matched to a gene: 6. Germline V lookup: CDR1 SGHRS, CDR2 YFSETQ. CDR3 sequence (DNA): TGCGCCAGCAGCTTGTGGCGGGACAGGGGCTCAGATACGCAGTATTTT. Its translation: CASSLWRDRGSDTQYF.

The V and J genes are TRBV6-6 and TRBJ1-2; D uncertain. Germline assignment: CDR1 MNHNY and CDR2 SVGAGI (reference sequence). The CDR3 sequence is 14 residues long. V was trimmed by 2 bases and J by 2 bases, leaving 9 bases between them. This CDR3 is CASSYRVENYGYTF. The CDR3, as DNA: TGTGCCAGCAGTTACAGAGTCGAAAACTATGGCTACACCTTC.

This chain joins TRBV6-6 and TRBJ2-2; 8 nucleotides align to TRBD2. V lost 8 bases, J lost 1 base, and 6 bases stayed unmatched. The germline V gene has CDR1 MNHNY and CDR2 SVGAGI (reference sequence). This CDR3 has 15 amino acids. Written as DNA, the CDR3 is TGTGCCAGCGGACGTACTAGCGGGAACACCGGGGAGCTGTTTTTT. Protein: CASGRTSGNTGELFF.

The chain links TRBV9 to TRBJ1-2; D unresolved. The germline V and J ends were trimmed by 0 bases and 3 bases, with 9 bases remaining between them. The germline gives CDR1 SGDLS, CDR2 YYNGEE. This CDR3 comprises 14 residues. The CDR3 sequence is CASSVEAGYYGYTF. For the CDR3, the DNA is TGTGCCAGCAGCGTAGAGGCCGGATACTATGGCTACACCTTC. Full variable domain (missing parts from reference TRBV9 and TRBJ1-2): DSGVTQTPKHLITATGQRVTLRCSPRSGDLSVYWYQQSLDQGLQFLIQYYNGEERAKGNILERFSAQQFPDLHSELNLSSLELGDSALYFCASSVEAGYYGYTFGSGTRLTVV.

The chain carries TRBV15 and TRBJ2-6, with 9 bases fitting TRBD1. The CDR3 has 18 amino acids. J was trimmed by 4 bases and V by 0 bases; bases with no gene match: 7. Germline CDR1 and CDR2: LNHNV and YYDKDF (reference sequence). The CDR3 nucleotides read TGTGCCACCAGCAGAGACTTACCACAGGGGGCAGGGGCCAACGTCCTGACTTTC. It encodes CATSRDLPQGAGANVLTF.

In nucleotides, the CDR3 is TGTGCCAGCAGTGAATCGGCCATTTCCCCCTACGAGCAGTACTTC. Its protein is CASSESAISPYEQYF. V is TRBV2 and J is TRBJ2-7; D unresolved. There are 15 residues in the CDR3. CDR1 is SNHLY, CDR2 FYNNEI, per germline. V was cut by 2 bases and J by 2 bases, with 13 bases left in between.

The V gene is TRBV10-3, the J gene TRBJ2-3; 11 nucleotides align to TRBD1. The V segment lost 6 bases and the J segment 5 bases; nucleotides outside the gene matches: 4. CDR1 and CDR2 (germline): ENHRY, SYGVKD. This CDR3 region has 14 residues. CDR3 loop: CAIRDRGPGDTQYF. The CDR3 DNA reads TGTGCCATCAGGGACAGGGGGCCTGGAGATACGCAGTATTTT.

The V gene is TRBV19, the J gene TRBJ2-1, with TRBD1 matching over 9 bases. Trimming took 4 bases from V and 9 from J; bases not matched to a gene: 13. This CDR3 is built from 16 residues. Looked up from germline, CDR1 is LNHDA and CDR2 is SQIVND (reference sequence). CDR3 DNA: TGTGCCAGTAGTACCCCGGGACAGGGAAGCCCCCGTGAGCAGTTCTTC. Its protein product is CASSTPGQGSPREQFF.